This T cell receptor beta chain was captured by sequencing in a study of blood T cell repertoires in COVID-19. This clone was detected a few times. The trim removed 4 bases at V and 4 bases at J, leaving 7 bases unmatched. From germline, CDR1 is KGHDR and CDR2 SFDVKD. The CDR3 contains 16 residues. Only in-frame clones appear in the TCRdb table, and some are missing; sequencing was by immunoSEQ multiplex PCR. The sample includes about 260,000 clones, 88% of them seen just once. This clonotype originated in a woman between 70 and 85 years old with COVID-19, enrolled during active disease. Sequencing was performed on peripheral blood. V and J are TRBV24-1 and TRBJ2-2; 8 bases are a match to TRBD2. The CDR3 is CATSERGAGATGELFF. CDR3 in DNA: TGTGCCACCAGTGAGCGGGGGGCAGGGGCCACCGGGGAGCTGTTTTTT.